This entry lists 15 T cell receptor beta chains sequenced from one sample in a study of T cell changes during pregnancy in multiple sclerosis. The assay was immunoSEQ multiplex PCR, and TCRdb's table has in-frame clones only and misses some. The data contain roughly 99,000 clones, about 90% of them seen just once; the ten biggest clones take up roughly 0.78%. Sequencing was performed on peripheral blood, taken in the third trimester of pregnancy. The receptors were sampled from a female donor in good health, enrolled as a control in a pregnancy study.

The chain uses TRBV11-2 and TRBJ2-7, with a tentative D call TRBD1 (7 bases). Trimming removed 2 bases from V and 5 bases from J, with 19 bases in between. Looked up from germline, CDR1 is SGHAT and CDR2 is FQNNGV. The CDR3 totals 16 residues. CDR3 amino acids: CASSLNPAGGSHEQYF. CDR3 coding DNA: TGTGCCAGCAGCTTAAACCCGGCAGGGGGGTCCCACGAGCAGTACTTC.

The CDR3 spells CASSQASVRSGNTIYF. CDR3 sequence (DNA): TGCGCCAGCAGCCAAGCGTCGGTCCGCTCTGGAAACACCATATATTTT. The chain couples TRBV4-3 to TRBJ1-3; D not resolved. Germline assignment: CDR1 LGHNA and CDR2 YSLEER. The CDR3 spans 16 residues. With 1 base removed from V and 0 bases from J, the gap between germline ends came to 10 bases.

The DNA of the CDR3 is TGTGCCAGCAGCTGGACAGGGACTGAATCTGGAAACACCATATATTTT. It translates to CASSWTGTESGNTIYF. The V and J genes are TRBV5-5 and TRBJ1-3; TRBD1 agrees at 8 bases. Germline-derived CDR1 and CDR2 are SGHKS and YYEKEE (reference sequence). Trimming took 3 bases from V and 1 from J; bases not matched to a gene: 6. CDR3 length: 16 residues.

The CDR3 DNA follows: TGTGCCAGCATTCTAGCGGCGGGGGCTGGCTACGAGCAGTACTTC. As protein: CASILAAGAGYEQYF. The chain has TRBV28 and TRBJ2-7; TRBD2 is a possible D gene (7 bases). Per germline, CDR1 MDHEN and CDR2 SYDVKM. There are 15 residues in the CDR3. Trimming pared 7 bases from V and 3 bases from J, leaving 19 bases between. The complete variable domain, with remaining parts taken from reference TRBV28 and TRBJ2-7, reads DVKVTQSSRYLVKRTGEKVFLECVQDMDHENMFWYRQDPGLGLRLIYFSYDVKMKEKGDIPEGYSVSREKKERFSLILESASTNQTSMYLCASILAAGAGYEQYFGPGTRLTVT.

The chain uses TRBV10-3 and TRBJ2-3; 12 bases map to TRBD2. V was clipped by 6 bases and J by 0 bases; unmatched bases: 4. Germline CDR1 ENHRY, CDR2 SYGVKD. CDR3 length equals 16 residues. CDR3: CAIRPGLAGSTDTQYF. The DNA of the CDR3 is TGTGCCATCAGACCGGGACTAGCGGGCAGCACAGATACGCAGTATTTT.

This clone was recorded only once. V is TRBV4-2 and J is TRBJ2-1, with D maybe TRBD2 (5 bases). The CDR3 contains 18 residues. Looked up from germline, CDR1 is LGHNA and CDR2 is YNFKEQ. The V gene lost 2 bases and the J gene lost 3 bases, with 20 bases spanning the gap. The CDR3 protein is CASSQPLVGSQFYNEQFF. The CDR3 DNA reads TGTGCCAGCAGCCAACCCCTTGTGGGGAGTCAATTCTACAATGAGCAGTTCTTC.

The V and J genes are TRBV29-1 and TRBJ2-6; D ambiguous. The germline V and J ends were trimmed by 6 bases and 1 base, with 7 bases remaining between them. This CDR3 has 13 amino acids. Germline CDR1 is SQVTM and CDR2 is ANQGSEA. As DNA, the CDR3 is TGCAGCGTGTCCCTTTCTGGGGCCAACGTCCTGACTTTC. Translating it yields CSVSLSGANVLTF.

The chain recombines TRBV7-2 with TRBJ2-3; D is possibly TRBD1 (5 bases). Between the trimmed V and J ends, which lost 5 bases and 0 bases, there was a span of 12 bases. The CDR3 has 15 amino acids. Per germline, CDR1 SGHTA and CDR2 FQGNSA. The CDR3 DNA reads TGTGCCAGCAGCAACCAGGGTTTAAGCACAGATACGCAGTATTTT. This encodes CASSNQGLSTDTQYF.

The chain uses TRBV11-3 and TRBJ1-1; a possible D gene is TRBD1 (5 bases). CDR3 length: 16 amino acids. Germline CDR1 reads SGHNT; CDR2 reads YENEEA. V lost 5 bases to trimming and J lost 4 bases, with 20 bases between them. CDR3 coding DNA: TGTGCCAGCAGCCCCCGGCGGGGGGGAATGGGCACTGAAGCTTTCTTT. Amino acids: CASSPRRGGMGTEAFF.

The V gene is TRBV27, the J gene TRBJ2-3; D is possibly TRBD2 (5 bases). Germline V lookup: CDR1 MNHEY, CDR2 SMNVEV (reference sequence). This CDR3 is 12 amino acids long. V shed 5 bases and J shed 6 bases, with 9 bases lying between them. For the CDR3, the DNA is TGTGCCAGCAGTGATAGCGTGGATACGCAGTATTTT. Translating it yields CASSDSVDTQYF.

V and J are TRBV5-8 and TRBJ2-3; TRBD1 aligns across 7 bases. The trim removed 4 bases at V and 1 base at J, leaving 9 bases unmatched. The germline CDR1 and CDR2 sequences are SGHTS and YDEGEE. The CDR3 length is 16 residues. The CDR3 nucleotides are TGTGCCAGCAGCCGCACAGGGGCGAAGGGCACAGATACGCAGTATTTT. Protein: CASSRTGAKGTDTQYF.

This clone was observed a single time. The J gene is TRBJ1-2, the V gene TRBV5-4; maybe TRBD1 (6 bases). The CDR3 consists of 14 residues. V was pared by 2 bases and J by 2 bases, with 10 bases between. Germline CDR1 and CDR2: SGHNT and YYREEE (reference sequence). The CDR3 loop reads CASSLNRENYGYTF. CDR3 in DNA: TGTGCCAGCAGCTTAAACAGGGAGAACTATGGCTACACCTTC.

This clone appeared once. The CDR3 loop is CASSLVLGTENTEAFF. DNA for the CDR3: TGCGCCAGCAGCTTGGTTTTGGGGACTGAGAACACTGAAGCTTTCTTT. The chain employs TRBV5-1 and TRBJ1-1; TRBD1 is a possible D gene (5 bases). Germline V gene lookup returns CDR1 SGHRS and CDR2 YFSETQ. Trimming removed 0 bases at V and 1 base at J, with 13 bases between. This CDR3 has 16 amino acids.

The chain joins TRBV4-3 to TRBJ1-2, with 9 bases that match TRBD1. The CDR3 is made up of 15 amino acids. Germline V gene lookup returns CDR1 LGHNA and CDR2 YSLEER. The V segment lost 6 bases and the J segment 8 bases; nucleotides outside the gene matches: 13. CDR3 sequence reads: CASSPLGQGLSGYTF. CDR3 DNA: TGCGCCAGCAGTCCTCTCGGACAGGGGCTTTCGGGCTACACCTTC.

This clone was counted a single time. The chain joins TRBV25-1 to TRBJ1-1, with D possibly TRBD1 on 5 matching bases. Germline V gene lookup returns CDR1 MGHDK and CDR2 SYGVNS. Deletions cut 6 bases from V and 7 bases from J, with 18 bases between. The CDR3 length is 14 residues. The CDR3 bases are TGTGCCAGCAGCCTCACAGGAACCTATCTTGAAGCTTTCTTT. Protein product: CASSLTGTYLEAFF.